This T cell receptor beta chain is drawn from a study of CD8 T cells in Susac syndrome. RNA, at roughly 0.45 to 1 ug, was reverse transcribed with random hexamers. TCRdb fed the immunoSEQ multiplex PCR reads into MiXCR, producing one record per CDR3 protein. The sample carries 150,000 to 200,000 distinct CDR3 sequences, around 94% recorded once. Trimming took off 2 bases at V and 7 bases at J, with 14 bases between the two ends. Germline CDR1 reads SEHNR; CDR2 reads FQNEAQ (reference sequence). This CDR3 has 15 amino acids. The sequenced material came from CD4+ T cells from PBMCs. The receptor's source is a human donor in good health. The J gene is TRBJ1-4, the V gene TRBV7-9, with a possible D match to TRBD1 (5 bases). Here the CDR3 reads CASSLPGRAGEKLFF. In DNA, the CDR3 is TGTGCCAGCAGCTTACCGGGCAGGGCCGGTGAAAAACTGTTTTTT.